A single T cell receptor beta chain is shown here with its context. Its target is not known. V was cut by 5 bases and J by 7 bases, with 14 bases left in between. The CDR3 contains 13 residues. From germline, CDR1 is SGHTA and CDR2 FQGNSA. PCR employed 60 Vbeta and 13 Jbeta primers. Data came from immunoSEQ multiplex PCR; TCRdb stores just in-frame clones and leaves some out. The sample carries approximately 170,000 clones, around three quarters recorded once. The data were taken from a study of cytomegalovirus exposure and HLA in healthy donors. Study information: In a previous analysis, 117 million unique TCR beta sequences were found from 150 million to 200 million T cells. Regarding the study as a whole: Researchers left out some V segments, among them TRBV6-2 and TRBV6-3, as indistinguishable. Analysis was carried out at a later point, and it linked a missense DCLRE1C variant to TCR beta V- and J-gene trimming.

Material: PBMCs. The receptor was isolated from a woman in her thirties or forties in good health and CMV-seronegative. The genes are TRBV7-2 and TRBJ1-2, with unresolved D. In nucleotides, the CDR3 is TGTGCCAGCAGCCCTCCGCGCCCTAGTGGCTACACCTTC. Its translation: CASSPPRPSGYTF. Variable domain in full (rest from reference TRBV7-2 and TRBJ1-2): GAGVSQSPSNKVTEKGKDVELRCDPISGHTALYWYRQSLGQGLEFLIYFQGNSAPDKSGLPSDRFSAERTGGSVSTLTIQRTQQEDSAVYLCASSPPRPSGYTFGSGTRLTVV.